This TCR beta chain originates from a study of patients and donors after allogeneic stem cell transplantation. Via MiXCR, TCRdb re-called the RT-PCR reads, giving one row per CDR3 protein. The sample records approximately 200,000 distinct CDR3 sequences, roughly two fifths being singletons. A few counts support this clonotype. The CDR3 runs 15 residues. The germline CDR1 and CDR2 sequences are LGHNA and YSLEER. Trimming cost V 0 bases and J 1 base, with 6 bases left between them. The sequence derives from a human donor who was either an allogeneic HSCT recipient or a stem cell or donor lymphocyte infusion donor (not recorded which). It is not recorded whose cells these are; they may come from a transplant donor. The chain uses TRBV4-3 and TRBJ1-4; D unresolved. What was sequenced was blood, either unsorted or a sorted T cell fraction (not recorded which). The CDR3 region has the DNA TGCGCCAGCAGCCAAGATTGGGGAACTAATGAAAAACTGTTTTTT. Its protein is CASSQDWGTNEKLFF.